The 5 T cell receptor beta chains listed next were all sequenced from one sample in a study of cytomegalovirus exposure and HLA in healthy donors. The primer mix had 60 Vbeta and 13 Jbeta primers. Sequencing was performed with immunoSEQ multiplex PCR; in TCRdb, only in-frame clones are kept and a portion is missing. The sample carries roughly 170,000 clones, about three quarters recorded once. The source material was PBMCs. The receptors derive from a girl aged 10 to 17 in good health and CMV-seronegative.

The V gene is TRBV28, the J gene TRBJ2-5; 7 bases fit TRBD2. The germline V gene encodes CDR1 MDHEN and CDR2 SYDVKM. The CDR3 covers 16 residues. Unmatched junction bases numbered 9, after V lost 3 bases and J lost 2 bases. CDR3 sequence (DNA): TGTGCCAGCAGTTTCTTTAGGAGCGGGGTACAAGAGACCCAGTACTTC. Protein product: CASSFFRSGVQETQYF.

This clone came up once. The CDR3 is CASSLSTGRSRGNYGYTF. The CDR3 DNA sequence: TGTGCCAGCAGCTTGTCGACAGGGCGGTCAAGGGGTAACTATGGCTACACCTTC. The rearrangement joins TRBV7-9 to TRBJ1-2; 7 bases map to TRBD1. Germline CDR1 SEHNR, CDR2 FQNEAQ (reference sequence). This CDR3 has 18 residues. V was pared by 3 bases and J by 1 base, with 14 bases of the junction left unmatched.

V gene TRBV4-1 combines with J gene TRBJ1-2; weak D call: TRBD1 (6 bases). The V gene lost 2 bases and the J gene lost 4 bases, with 8 bases spanning the gap. The CDR3 extends over 13 amino acids. Germline CDR1 and CDR2: MGHRA and YSYEKL. CDR3 DNA sequence: TGCGCCAGCAGCCAACAGGGGCTCTATGGCTACACCTTC. The encoded protein is CASSQQGLYGYTF.

The V and J genes are TRBV29-1 and TRBJ1-6; D unresolved. This CDR3 region has 14 residues. Trimming removed 4 bases from V and 3 bases from J, with 10 bases in between. Looked up from germline, CDR1 is SQVTM and CDR2 is ANQGSEA. The DNA for the CDR3 is TGCAGCGTTGCCGAGGCAGACTATAATTCACCCCTCCACTTT. Translation: CSVAEADYNSPLHF.

V and J are TRBV12-5 and TRBJ2-1; 14 bases fit TRBD2. With 2 bases clipped from V and 7 bases from J, the junction kept 4 bases outside the gene matches. CDR1 LGHNT and CDR2 FRNRAP come from the germline V gene. CDR3 length equals 16 residues. CDR3 loop: CASGLRLAGGHNEQFF. In DNA, the CDR3 is TGTGCTAGTGGTTTGAGACTAGCGGGGGGGCATAATGAGCAGTTCTTC.